The 27 T cell receptor beta chains in this list originate from one sample, sequenced in a study of blood T cell repertoires in COVID-19. Using immunoSEQ multiplex PCR, the repertoire was profiled, and TCRdb retains in-frame clones only, with some absent. The sample shows about 140,000 clones, 84% of them seen only once. Sequencing was done on a sample of PBMCs or T cells enriched from blood (not recorded which). The source is a woman aged 50 to 60 with acute COVID-19.

J is TRBJ1-1 and V is TRBV7-9; a possible D gene is TRBD1 (5 bases). The CDR3 has 14 residues. Trimming stripped 5 bases from V and 0 bases from J, with 10 bases between. CDR1 is SEHNR and CDR2 is FQNEAQ in the germline V gene (reference sequence). The CDR3 reads CASSPTELNTEAFF. In DNA form, the CDR3 reads TGTGCCAGCAGCCCGACAGAGCTGAACACTGAAGCTTTCTTT.

The chain recombines TRBV28 with TRBJ2-7; possible D gene TRBD1, 5 bases. V lost 6 bases and J 7 bases, leaving 13 bases between the germline ends. Germline assignment: CDR1 MDHEN and CDR2 SYDVKM. The CDR3 covers 12 residues. CDR3 loop: CASRYNKGEQYF. The CDR3 DNA reads TGTGCCAGCAGATATAATAAGGGGGAGCAGTACTTC.

The chain uses TRBV28 and TRBJ2-7; the match to TRBD2 covers 8 bases. Looked up from germline, CDR1 is MDHEN and CDR2 is SYDVKM. The J segment lost 3 bases and the V segment lost 6 bases, leaving 1 base of the junction unmatched. The CDR3 totals 12 residues. In DNA form, the CDR3 reads TGTGCCAGCAGCCGGGAGGGCTACGAGCAGTACTTC. It translates to CASSREGYEQYF.

The chain uses TRBV19 and TRBJ1-2, with D possibly TRBD1 on 6 matching bases. The V gene's germline CDR1 is LNHDA and CDR2 SQIVND (reference sequence). V shed 3 bases and J shed 8 bases, with 19 bases lying between them. The CDR3 runs to 15 residues. CDR3 in DNA: TGTGCCAGTAGTATCGCCACAGGGCTCGGACGAGGCTACACCTTC. This sequence encodes CASSIATGLGRGYTF.

The chain links TRBV10-1 to TRBJ2-1; a possible D gene is TRBD2 (6 bases). The CDR3 loop spans 12 amino acids. The V end was cut by 11 bases, the J end by 7 bases, with 15 bases between. The germline V gene has CDR1 WNHNN and CDR2 SYGVQD (reference sequence). DNA for the CDR3: TGCGCCGGCGAGGGACTCCAGAATGAGCAGTTCTTC. This sequence encodes CAGEGLQNEQFF.

The chain employs TRBV7-2 and TRBJ2-1; D is unclear. Trimming left V 1 base short and J 7 bases short, with 14 bases between. The germline gives CDR1 SGHTA, CDR2 FQGNSA. CDR3 length: 15 residues. The CDR3 nucleotides are TGTGCCAGCAGCTTAGAGAGCTTGGCGAGGAATGAGCAGTTCTTC. Protein product: CASSLESLARNEQFF.

This clone was found once. The chain recombines TRBV5-6 with TRBJ1-2; no firm D call. V was cut by 0 bases and J by 4 bases, with 13 bases left in between. Germline V gives CDR1 SGHDT, CDR2 YYEEEE. There are 15 residues in the CDR3. The CDR3 sequence: CASSLVPGGLYGYTF. For the CDR3, the DNA is TGTGCCAGCAGCTTGGTTCCAGGTGGCCTCTATGGCTACACCTTC.

The V gene is TRBV5-6, the J gene TRBJ2-3; 7 bases fit TRBD2. This CDR3 comprises 16 residues. CDR1 and CDR2 (germline): SGHDT, YYEEEE. V was pared by 2 bases and J by 2 bases, with 8 bases of the junction left unmatched. Here the CDR3 DNA reads TGTGCCAGCAGCTTACCCAAGCGGGACCCCACAGATACGCAGTATTTT. Amino acids: CASSLPKRDPTDTQYF.

This chain uses TRBV19 with TRBJ2-1, with D perhaps TRBD1 (6 bases). CDR1 is LNHDA and CDR2 is SQIVND in the germline V gene (reference sequence). The CDR3 covers 15 residues. Trimming left V 5 bases short and J 7 bases short, with 18 bases between. The CDR3 coding sequence is TGTGCCAGTAGTTCCCCACAGGGTGGTAAGAATGAGCAGTTCTTC. It translates to CASSSPQGGKNEQFF.

V and J are TRBV18 and TRBJ2-3; TRBD2 might be the D (5 bases). V lost 6 bases to trimming and J lost 0 bases, with 13 bases between them. Germline V lookup: CDR1 KGHSH, CDR2 LQKENI. The CDR3 runs 15 residues. The DNA of the CDR3 is TGTGCCAGCTCCAACCAAGGCGGGAGCACAGATACGCAGTATTTT. It encodes CASSNQGGSTDTQYF.

V and J are TRBV28 and TRBJ2-5; TRBD2 matches at 10 bases. V trimming: 4 bases; J trimming: 1 base; junction bases outside the gene matches: 0. This CDR3 is built from 14 residues. The germline CDR1 and CDR2 sequences are MDHEN and SYDVKM. The CDR3 region is CASSSSGSQETQYF. CDR3 bases: TGTGCCAGCAGTTCTAGCGGGAGCCAAGAGACCCAGTACTTC.

The V call is TRBV11-3, the J call TRBJ1-2; possible D gene TRBD1, 6 bases. CDR1 SGHNT and CDR2 YENEEA come from the germline V gene. The CDR3 is 13 amino acids. The V and J ends lost 3 bases and 8 bases respectively, with 13 bases between them. CDR3 coding DNA: TGTGCCAGCAGCTTCTCGGGGGGCTACGGCTACACCTTC. Translation: CASSFSGGYGYTF.

The chain is built from TRBV30 and TRBJ1-6; tentative D call: TRBD1 (6 bases). This CDR3 is built from 13 residues. Germline V lookup: CDR1 GTSNPN, CDR2 SVGIG (reference sequence). Deletions cut 3 bases from V and 10 bases from J, with 13 bases between. In nucleotides, the CDR3 is TGTGCCTGGAGGGACACAGGGTACTCACCCCTCCACTTT. As protein: CAWRDTGYSPLHF.

This chain connects TRBV5-1 to TRBJ1-1; D possibly corresponds to TRBD1 (5 bases). Trimming stripped 5 bases from V and 0 bases from J, with 11 bases between. Germline lookup yields CDR1 SGHRS and CDR2 YFSETQ. This CDR3 spans 14 amino acids. This chain's CDR3 is CASSLDSMNTEAFF. For the CDR3, the DNA is TGCGCCAGCAGTCTCGACAGCATGAACACTGAAGCTTTCTTT.

The J gene is TRBJ2-2, the V gene TRBV10-3; D is perhaps TRBD1 (6 bases). Germline values: CDR1 ENHRY, CDR2 SYGVKD. Trimming stripped 0 bases from V and 2 bases from J, with 13 bases between. There are 17 residues in the CDR3. The DNA for the CDR3 is TGTGCCATCAGTGAGTCGCCGGACAGCCTAAACACCGGGGAGCTGTTTTTT. It translates to CAISESPDSLNTGELFF.

The chain joins TRBV2 to TRBJ2-3; 7 bases are a match to TRBD2. The CDR3 sequence is 16 residues long. In germline, CDR1 is SNHLY, CDR2 FYNNEI. With V trimmed by 7 bases and J by 6 bases, 16 bases remained unmatched. The CDR3 reads CASTGGNGGRTDTQYF. CDR3 in DNA: TGTGCCAGCACCGGGGGTAACGGCGGGAGAACGGATACGCAGTATTTT.

This clone came up a few times. The chain recombines TRBV9 with TRBJ2-1, with 7 positions matching TRBD2. V was pared by 0 bases and J by 10 bases, with 10 bases of the junction left unmatched. Germline values: CDR1 SGDLS, CDR2 YYNGEE. This CDR3 spans 15 amino acids. CDR3 sequence: CASSVGREAQIEQFF. In nucleotides, the CDR3 is TGTGCCAGCAGCGTAGGACGGGAGGCCCAAATCGAGCAGTTCTTC.

This clone came up once. This chain uses TRBV14 with TRBJ1-6; D not certain. The CDR3 covers 14 residues. CDR1 and CDR2 from the germline V gene are SGHDN and FVKESK. V lost 0 bases and J lost 8, with 8 bases in between. The CDR3 sequence: CASSQERTYSPLHF. As DNA, the CDR3 is TGTGCCAGCAGCCAAGAAAGGACTTATTCACCCCTCCACTTT.

This chain connects TRBV28 to TRBJ2-3, with 10 bases aligning to TRBD1. This CDR3 has 15 amino acids. J gave up 1 base and V 5 bases, and 3 bases lay outside the gene matches. The germline V gene has CDR1 MDHEN and CDR2 SYDVKM. The CDR3 DNA is TGTGCCAGCAGTGCCGGGACAGGGGGCACAGATACGCAGTATTTT. This codes for CASSAGTGGTDTQYF. The full variable domain, with the rest looked up from reference TRBV28 and TRBJ2-3, is DVKVTQSSRYLVKRTGEKVFLECVQDMDHENMFWYRQDPGLGLRLIYFSYDVKMKEKGDIPEGYSVSREKKERFSLILESASTNQTSMYLCASSAGTGGTDTQYFGPGTRLTVL.

This chain links TRBV10-1 with TRBJ2-3; D call uncertain. This CDR3 region has 13 residues. Trimming shortened V by 4 bases and J by 2 bases, and 7 bases separated the two germline ends. In germline, CDR1 is WNHNN, CDR2 SYGVQD (reference sequence). Written as DNA, the CDR3 is TGCGCCAGCAGTGTGAGCTACACAGATACGCAGTATTTT. This gives the protein CASSVSYTDTQYF.

This clone has just one count. The chain carries TRBV5-1 and TRBJ2-1; a possible D gene is TRBD2 (6 bases). The CDR3 runs 16 residues. V lost 2 bases to trimming and J lost 8 bases, with 20 bases between them. Germline CDR1 is SGHRS and CDR2 is YFSETQ. The CDR3 DNA follows: TGCGCCAGCAGCTTTGTTGCGGGACCACCTGTGGATGAGCAGTTCTTC. It translates to CASSFVAGPPVDEQFF.

The chain links TRBV5-1 to TRBJ2-3; weak D call: TRBD2 (6 bases). Germline loops: CDR1 SGHRS, CDR2 YFSETQ. V was cut by 0 bases and J by 0 bases, with 11 bases left in between. The CDR3 totals 16 residues. This chain's CDR3 is CASSLGGVDSTDTQYF. CDR3 nucleotide sequence: TGCGCCAGCAGCTTGGGCGGGGTTGATAGCACAGATACGCAGTATTTT. Combining the CDR3 with reference TRBV5-1 and TRBJ2-3 gives the whole variable domain KAGVTQTPRYLIKTRGQQVTLSCSPISGHRSVSWYQQTPGQGLQFLFEYFSETQRNKGNFPGRFSGRQFSNSRSEMNVSTLELGDSALYLCASSLGGVDSTDTQYFGPGTRLTVL.

V and J are TRBV15 and TRBJ2-5, with a weak D call TRBD1 (5 bases). The CDR3 extends over 14 amino acids. V was shortened by 5 bases and J by 3 bases, with 13 bases between the two germline ends. The germline V gene has CDR1 LNHNV and CDR2 YYDKDF (reference sequence). CDR3: CATSQGAGEETQYF. CDR3 sequence (DNA): TGTGCCACCAGCCAAGGGGCAGGCGAAGAGACCCAGTACTTC.

J is TRBJ2-2 and V is TRBV7-9; D not resolved. The V end lost 4 bases, the J end lost 5 bases, and 5 bases lay between the germline ends. This CDR3 has 12 amino acids. Germline V gives CDR1 SEHNR, CDR2 FQNEAQ (reference sequence). The CDR3 sequence: CASSSLTGELFF. The CDR3 DNA reads TGTGCCAGCAGCTCGTTAACCGGGGAGCTGTTTTTT.

The V call is TRBV2, the J call TRBJ1-3; D gene uncertain. CDR1 is SNHLY and CDR2 is FYNNEI in the germline V gene. The V and J ends lost 7 bases and 0 bases respectively, with 13 bases between them. The CDR3 runs to 15 residues. For the CDR3, the DNA is TGTGCCAGCACCTCCCGCGGGAGCTCTGGAAACACCATATATTTT. Its protein is CASTSRGSSGNTIYF.

The chain couples TRBV19 to TRBJ1-2, with a weak D call TRBD1 (5 bases). CDR1 LNHDA and CDR2 SQIVND come from the germline V gene (reference sequence). The germline V and J ends were trimmed by 1 base and 0 bases, with 12 bases remaining between them. The CDR3 consists of 16 residues. The CDR3, as DNA: TGTGCCAGTAGTATAGGGTTGGAGGGGACTAACTATGGCTACACCTTC. Protein: CASSIGLEGTNYGYTF.

This clone has just one count. The chain has TRBV9 and TRBJ1-2, with 7 bases matching TRBD1. There are 14 residues in the CDR3. Germline V CDR1 and CDR2: SGDLS, YYNGEE. With V trimmed by 2 bases and J by 5 bases, 6 bases remained unmatched. The CDR3 nucleotides read TGTGCCAGCAGCGTTCCAGGGGGTACTTATGGCTACACCTTC. Amino acids: CASSVPGGTYGYTF.